This T cell receptor beta chain is drawn from a study of T cells in Graves' hyperthyroidism and ophthalmopathy. Study overall: Prior to any treatment, at the point of initial diagnosis, peripheral blood was collected. Whole-study results and caveats: Ophthalmopathy, which appeared later, was predicted by the model a median around 6.9 months before onset.

This clonotype was detected many times. Its antigen is not known. Amplified TCR beta CDR3 regions came from RNA transcripts. First-round RT-PCR of the TCR CDR3 relied on the HTBI primer set. TCRdb processed the multiplex PCR reads anew with MiXCR; each CDR3 protein has one entry. The sample holds some 510,000 distinct CDR3 sequences; more than 20% are singletons and the top ten take less than 30%. V lost 5 bases, J lost 7 bases, and 12 bases lay in between. Germline CDR1 MDHEN, CDR2 SYDVKM. This CDR3 is 13 amino acids long. Sequencing input: blood. V and J are TRBV28 and TRBJ1-5; no firm D call. The TCR was taken from a man between 18 and 35 years old with Graves' hyperthyroidism. The CDR3 is CASSPRTGQPQHF. The CDR3 region has the DNA TGTGCCAGCAGTCCTCGTACGGGGCAGCCCCAGCATTTT.